Presented here are 13 T cell receptor beta chains from one specimen sequenced in a study of CD8 T cells in ankylosing spondylitis. TCRdb recomputed calls from the 5' RACE reads with MiXCR, one row per CDR3 protein. The table includes about 66,000 distinct CDR3 sequences, about 6.2% detected once. Sequencing used synovial fluid, either unsorted or a sorted T cell fraction (not recorded which). All receptors come from a male donor with ankylosing spondylitis.

There are many counts of this clonotype. This sequence joins TRBV29-1 and TRBJ2-5, with 9 bases fitting TRBD1. CDR3 size: 13 residues. Trimming removed 7 bases from V and 5 bases from J; junction bases left unmatched: 8. The germline V gene encodes CDR1 SQVTM and CDR2 ANQGSEA. CDR3 sequence (DNA): TGCAGCGGCCGGGACAGGGTTTTGGAGACCCAGTACTTC. Translated: CSGRDRVLETQYF. The variable domain in full, completed from reference TRBV29-1 and TRBJ2-5, reads SAVISQKPSRDICQRGTSLTIQCQVDSQVTMMFWYRQQPGQSLTLIATANQGSEATYESGFVIDKFPISRPNLTFSTLTVSNMSPEDSSIYLCSGRDRVLETQYFGPGTRLLVL.

Many counts were recorded for this clonotype. The chain joins TRBV5-1 to TRBJ1-6, with unresolved D. The CDR3 runs to 14 residues. Trimming stripped 0 bases from V and 7 bases from J, with 8 bases between. Germline CDR1 reads SGHRS; CDR2 reads YFSETQ. Written as DNA, the CDR3 is TGCGCCAGCAGCTTGGTAGGCTCCAATTCACCCCTCCACTTT. It yields the protein CASSLVGSNSPLHF.

This clonotype is medium-sized by share. This chain uses TRBV6-2 or TRBV6-3 with TRBJ1-5; the D is unclear. This CDR3 has 14 amino acids. The V and J ends lost 5 bases and 0 bases respectively, with 8 bases between them. Germline CDR1 and CDR2: MNHEY and SVGEGT. In nucleotides, the CDR3 is TGTGCCAGCAGTACTTCTTTTAGCAATCAGCCCCAGCATTTT. Its translation: CASSTSFSNQPQHF.

This clonotype was counted only a few times. V is TRBV12-3 or TRBV12-4 and J is TRBJ1-5, with 8 bases aligning to TRBD1. CDR3 length: 13 residues. J was trimmed by 6 bases and V by 8 bases; bases with no gene match: 6. In nucleotides, the CDR3 is TGTGCCAGCCGCAGGGGGACAGGTCAGCCCCAGCATTTT. This sequence encodes CASRRGTGQPQHF.

The chain recombines TRBV5-1 with TRBJ2-1, with a weak D call TRBD2 (6 bases). The CDR3 consists of 17 residues. Between the trimmed V and J ends, which lost 0 bases and 0 bases, there was a span of 13 bases. Germline values: CDR1 SGHRS, CDR2 YFSETQ. DNA for the CDR3: TGCGCCAGCAGCTTGGGGTCGGGAGCTATCTCCTACAATGAGCAGTTCTTC. Encoded protein: CASSLGSGAISYNEQFF.

Many counts were recorded for this clonotype. The genes are TRBV4-1 and TRBJ1-2; 12 bases match TRBD1. Germline lookup yields CDR1 MGHRA and CDR2 YSYEKL. With V trimmed by 5 bases and J by 3 bases, 4 bases remained unmatched. The CDR3 contains 15 residues. This CDR3 reads CASSTGQGADYGYTF. CDR3 nucleotides: TGCGCCAGCAGCACGGGACAGGGGGCGGACTATGGCTACACCTTC.

This clonotype was found many times. The rearrangement uses TRBV4-3 and TRBJ2-2; 9 bases match TRBD1. CDR3 length equals 17 residues. CDR1 is LGHNA and CDR2 is YSLEER in the germline V gene. V was clipped by 0 bases and J by 5 bases; unmatched bases: 7. The CDR3 sequence: CASSQEGGTGYTGELFF. The DNA of the CDR3 is TGCGCCAGCAGCCAAGAGGGGGGGACAGGGTATACCGGGGAGCTGTTTTTT.

The V gene is TRBV2, the J gene TRBJ1-2, with D unresolved. Trimming cost V 0 bases and J 6 bases, with 20 bases left between them. Per the germline V gene, CDR1 is SNHLY and CDR2 is FYNNEI. CDR3 length: 17 amino acids. In nucleotides, the CDR3 is TGTGCCAGCAGTGAAGCCCCAAACACGGCGCGGTCGAATGGCTACACCTTC. Its protein is CASSEAPNTARSNGYTF.

This clonotype was counted ten times or more. The CDR3 protein is CASSVRQPYEQYF. The CDR3 nucleotides are TGCGCCAGCAGTGTTAGGCAGCCCTACGAGCAGTACTTC. This rearrangement joins TRBV10-2 to TRBJ2-7; D is ambiguous. This CDR3 is 13 amino acids long. Trimming took off 4 bases at V and 2 bases at J, with 9 bases between the two ends. Per germline, CDR1 WSHSY and CDR2 SAAADI.

This chain links TRBV19 with TRBJ2-7; the D gene is possibly TRBD1 (5 bases). Trimming removed 4 bases at V and 1 base at J, with 14 bases between. From germline, CDR1 is LNHDA and CDR2 SQIVND (reference sequence). The CDR3 covers 15 residues. In DNA, the CDR3 is TGTGCCAGTAGTACAAGGGGCGGATCATCCTACGAGCAGTACTTC. The encoded protein is CASSTRGGSSYEQYF.

This chain uses TRBV4-1 with TRBJ2-7; 8 bases match TRBD1. The ends lost 3 bases at V and 12 bases at J; junction bases unmatched: 16. CDR3 length: 15 amino acids. The germline V gene encodes CDR1 MGHRA and CDR2 YSYEKL. The CDR3 sequence is CASSQAGQDWASPYF. CDR3 nucleotide sequence: TGCGCCAGCAGCCAGGCGGGACAGGACTGGGCGAGTCCGTACTTC.

At least ten counts were recorded for this clonotype. V and J are TRBV7-8 and TRBJ1-5, with 12 bases lining up with TRBD1. The CDR3 is made up of 17 amino acids. The germline V gene encodes CDR1 SGHVS and CDR2 FQNEAQ. V shed 2 bases and J 5 bases; nucleotides not matched to a gene: 7. The CDR3 here is CASSLRGGTGGHQPQHF. CDR3 coding DNA: TGTGCCAGCAGCTTAAGGGGGGGGACAGGGGGCCATCAGCCCCAGCATTTT.

The V and J genes are TRBV30 and TRBJ2-5, with TRBD2 matching over 11 bases. The V segment lost 5 bases and the J segment 4 bases; nucleotides outside the gene matches: 12. The CDR3 contains 16 residues. The germline CDR1 and CDR2 sequences are GTSNPN and SVGIG (reference sequence). The DNA of the CDR3 is TGTGCCTGGGGGGGTCACACTAGCGGGAGATTAGAGACCCAGTACTTC. Translating gives CAWGGHTSGRLETQYF.